These 17 T cell receptor beta chains were sequenced from one sample in a study of shared clonotypes between healthy human individuals. The data were produced by immunoSEQ multiplex PCR, yet TCRdb's version contains in-frame clones alone and is incomplete. The sample consists of some 2,400,000 clones, roughly 95% of them appearing once. Sequencing input: naive CD4+ T cells sorted from blood. Stated subset: CD45RA+ positively selected. The receptors were gathered from a young man in good health.

The chain links TRBV5-1 to TRBJ2-7; 12 bases map to TRBD1. The CDR3 covers 16 residues. Germline values: CDR1 SGHRS, CDR2 YFSETQ. Trimming took 5 bases from V and 7 from J; bases not matched to a gene: 13. CDR3 coding DNA: TGCGCCAGCAGGTCGGGTTCGGGACAGGGGGCGAAGGAGCAGTACTTC. Translation: CASRSGSGQGAKEQYF.

The J gene is TRBJ2-5, the V gene TRBV20-1; a possible D gene is TRBD2 (6 bases). Germline V gene sequence: CDR1 DFQATT, CDR2 SNEGSKA (reference sequence). The CDR3 spans 11 residues. Trimming stripped 7 bases from V and 5 bases from J, with 11 bases between. The CDR3 loop reads CSGGTAETQYF. CDR3 nucleotides: TGCAGTGGGGGGACTGCCGAGACCCAGTACTTC.

V and J are TRBV6-1 and TRBJ1-5; weak D call: TRBD1 (5 bases). This CDR3 has 14 residues. Germline values: CDR1 MNHNS, CDR2 SASEGT. Trimming removed 6 bases at V and 0 bases at J, with 9 bases between. The CDR3 loop is CASRFDSSNQPQHF. For the CDR3, the DNA is TGTGCCAGCAGATTTGACAGTAGCAATCAGCCCCAGCATTTT.

The V and J genes are TRBV5-1 and TRBJ2-5, with 12 bases matching TRBD2. V lost 2 bases, J lost 3 bases, and 5 bases stayed unmatched. Germline V gene lookup returns CDR1 SGHRS and CDR2 YFSETQ. The CDR3 runs 16 residues. The CDR3 DNA is TGCGCCAGCAGCTTTACTAGCGGGGGGCCCAAAGAGACCCAGTACTTC. This codes for CASSFTSGGPKETQYF. The whole variable domain, remainder taken from reference TRBV5-1 and TRBJ2-5, is KAGVTQTPRYLIKTRGQQVTLSCSPISGHRSVSWYQQTPGQGLQFLFEYFSETQRNKGNFPGRFSGRQFSNSRSEMNVSTLELGDSALYLCASSFTSGGPKETQYFGPGTRLLVL.

Comment on this clone: Distinct nucleotide sequences in the sample also encode this CDR3. This rearrangement joins TRBV7-9 to TRBJ2-7; no reliable D call. CDR1 is SEHNR and CDR2 is FQNEAQ in the germline V gene (reference sequence). The germline V and J ends were trimmed by 3 bases and 3 bases, with 12 bases remaining between them. The CDR3 contains 14 residues. This CDR3 reads CASSLGGSNYEQYF. The CDR3 nucleotides read TGTGCCAGCAGCTTGGGTGGGTCTAACTACGAGCAGTACTTC.

The chain combines TRBV5-4 with TRBJ1-3, with unresolved D. The CDR3 loop spans 11 amino acids. CDR1 is SGHNT and CDR2 is YYREEE in the germline V gene (reference sequence). The ends were cut back, 9 bases at V and 2 bases at J, with 6 bases in the middle. CDR3 DNA: TGTGCCACCTCTCCTGGAAACACCATATATTTT. Translating it yields CATSPGNTIYF.

V usage is TRBV27 and J usage is TRBJ1-6; TRBD1 might be the D (5 bases). Germline lookup yields CDR1 MNHEY and CDR2 SMNVEV (reference sequence). Trimming cost V 6 bases and J 4 bases, with 22 bases left between them. The CDR3 runs 18 residues. The CDR3 sequence is CASSNFRGTAPYNSPLHF. The DNA for the CDR3 is TGTGCCAGCAGCAACTTCCGGGGGACCGCCCCTTATAATTCACCCCTCCACTTT.

The CDR3 loop reads CASSRQTGPNYGYTF. Here the CDR3 DNA reads TGTGCCAGCTCACGGCAGACAGGGCCAAACTATGGCTACACCTTC. This sequence joins TRBV18 and TRBJ1-2, with 7 bases identical to TRBD1. CDR1 KGHSH and CDR2 LQKENI come from the germline V gene. The CDR3 has 15 residues. The trim removed 4 bases at V and 2 bases at J, leaving 7 bases unmatched.

This chain joins TRBV5-6 and TRBJ1-4; a weak D match, TRBD1 (5 bases). The germline CDR1 and CDR2 sequences are SGHDT and YYEEEE. The germline V and J ends were trimmed by 2 bases and 7 bases, with 12 bases remaining between them. This CDR3 spans 14 amino acids. DNA for the CDR3: TGTGCCAGCAGCTTCCGGGACTTACGTGAAAAACTGTTTTTT. This gives the protein CASSFRDLREKLFF.

The chain recombines TRBV7-2 with TRBJ1-5; TRBD1 matches 12 bases. Germline trimming cut 1 base from V and 6 bases from J; bases unmatched to any gene: 4. CDR3 length: 16 residues. The germline V gene has CDR1 SGHTA and CDR2 FQGNSA. The DNA for the CDR3 is TGTGCCAGCAGCTTAGAAGGGACAGGGGGCAGTCAGCCCCAGCATTTT. This gives the protein CASSLEGTGGSQPQHF.

The chain joins TRBV19 to TRBJ1-1; TRBD1 matches at 8 bases. The CDR3 totals 16 residues. CDR1 and CDR2 from the germline V gene are LNHDA and SQIVND (reference sequence). Germline trimming cut 4 bases from V and 1 base from J; bases unmatched to any gene: 8. DNA of the CDR3: TGTGCCAGTAGTACAGGCTTTGGGACAGGGAACACTGAAGCTTTCTTT. It specifies CASSTGFGTGNTEAFF.

The rearrangement links TRBV28 to TRBJ1-1; no reliable D call. This CDR3 contains 14 residues. The V end lost 5 bases, the J end lost 6 bases, and 16 bases lay between the germline ends. Germline V gene sequence: CDR1 MDHEN, CDR2 SYDVKM. As DNA, the CDR3 is TGTGCCAGCAGTCTGGAGCTCCCTTTTTCTGAAGCTTTCTTT. This codes for CASSLELPFSEAFF.

This chain uses TRBV7-8 with TRBJ1-1, with a possible D match to TRBD1 (5 bases). The V gene's germline CDR1 is SGHVS and CDR2 FQNEAQ. V was pared by 1 base and J by 5 bases, with 11 bases between. This CDR3 is 14 amino acids long. CDR3 protein: CASSLGSGDTEAFF. The CDR3, as DNA: TGTGCCAGCAGCTTAGGCTCGGGGGATACTGAAGCTTTCTTT. Filled out from reference TRBV7-8 and TRBJ1-1, the complete variable domain reads GAGVSQSPRYKVAKRGQDVALRCDPISGHVSLFWYQQALGQGPEFLTYFQNEAQLDKSGLPSDRFFAERPEGSVSTLKIQRTQQEDSAVYLCASSLGSGDTEAFFGQGTRLTVV.

The chain links TRBV6-6 to TRBJ1-2, with 8 positions matching TRBD1. The ends lost 4 bases at V and 4 bases at J; junction bases unmatched: 8. The CDR3 has 15 residues. Per the germline V gene, CDR1 is MNHNY and CDR2 is SVGAGI (reference sequence). CDR3 loop: CASSSQDRAGYGYTF. CDR3 bases: TGTGCCAGCAGTTCCCAGGACAGGGCGGGCTATGGCTACACCTTC.

The V call is TRBV10-3, the J call TRBJ1-5; 11 nucleotides line up with TRBD1. The CDR3 loop spans 14 amino acids. With 6 bases clipped from V and 7 bases from J, the junction kept 5 bases outside the gene matches. CDR1 and CDR2 from the germline V gene are ENHRY and SYGVKD. Here the CDR3 DNA reads TGTGCCATCAGCCGGGGACAGGGGGGCCAGCCCCAGCATTTT. Residues: CAISRGQGGQPQHF.

This clone was seen more than once but under ten times. V is TRBV5-1 and J is TRBJ2-7, with D possibly being TRBD1 (6 bases). CDR1 and CDR2 (germline): SGHRS, YFSETQ. Trimming removed 2 bases from V and 2 bases from J, with 8 bases in between. The CDR3 has 13 amino acids. CDR3 DNA: TGCGCCAGCAGCTTTCAGGGGACCTACGAGCAGTACTTC. This translates into CASSFQGTYEQYF.

DNA of the CDR3: TGTGCCAGCAGACAGGGTTGGGAAGAGACCCAGTACTTC. This gives the protein CASRQGWEETQYF. The gene calls are TRBV6-6 and TRBJ2-5, with D tentatively TRBD1 (6 bases). Germline CDR1 and CDR2: MNHNY and SVGAGI (reference sequence). The CDR3 sequence is 13 residues long. Trimming took off 6 bases at V and 3 bases at J, with 11 bases between the two ends.